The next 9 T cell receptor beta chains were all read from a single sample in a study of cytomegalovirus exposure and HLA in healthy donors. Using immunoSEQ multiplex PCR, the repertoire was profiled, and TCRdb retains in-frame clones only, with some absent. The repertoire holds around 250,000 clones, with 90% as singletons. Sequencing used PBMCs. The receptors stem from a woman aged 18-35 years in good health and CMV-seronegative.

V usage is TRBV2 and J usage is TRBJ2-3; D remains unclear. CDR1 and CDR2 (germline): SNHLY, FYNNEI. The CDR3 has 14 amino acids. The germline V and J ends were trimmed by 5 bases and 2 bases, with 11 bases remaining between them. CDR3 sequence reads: CASSPRLITDTQYF. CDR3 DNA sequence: TGTGCCAGCAGTCCCAGGCTAATCACAGATACGCAGTATTTT.

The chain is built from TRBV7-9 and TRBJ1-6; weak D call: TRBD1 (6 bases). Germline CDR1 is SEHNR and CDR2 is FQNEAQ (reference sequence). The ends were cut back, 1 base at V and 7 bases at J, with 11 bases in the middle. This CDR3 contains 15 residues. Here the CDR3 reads CASSLEGGWNSPLHF. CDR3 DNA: TGTGCCAGCAGCTTAGAAGGGGGTTGGAATTCACCCCTCCACTTT.

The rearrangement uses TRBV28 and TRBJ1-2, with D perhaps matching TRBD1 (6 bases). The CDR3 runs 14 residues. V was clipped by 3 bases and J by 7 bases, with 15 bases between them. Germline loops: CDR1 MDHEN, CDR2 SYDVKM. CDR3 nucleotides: TGTGCCAGCAGTTTTTCCAGGGGATGGACTGGCTACACCTTC. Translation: CASSFSRGWTGYTF.

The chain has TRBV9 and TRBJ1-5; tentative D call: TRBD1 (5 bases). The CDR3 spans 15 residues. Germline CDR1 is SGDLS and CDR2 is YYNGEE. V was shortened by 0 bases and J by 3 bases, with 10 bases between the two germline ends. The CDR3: CASSVGAGYNQPQHF. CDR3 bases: TGTGCCAGCAGCGTAGGGGCAGGGTACAATCAGCCCCAGCATTTT.

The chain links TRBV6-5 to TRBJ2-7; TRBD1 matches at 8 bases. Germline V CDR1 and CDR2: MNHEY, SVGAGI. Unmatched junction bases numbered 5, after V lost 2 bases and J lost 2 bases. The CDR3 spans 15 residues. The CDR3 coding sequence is TGTGCCAGCAGTTACGGGACAGGAAGAGCCTACGAGCAGTACTTC. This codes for CASSYGTGRAYEQYF.

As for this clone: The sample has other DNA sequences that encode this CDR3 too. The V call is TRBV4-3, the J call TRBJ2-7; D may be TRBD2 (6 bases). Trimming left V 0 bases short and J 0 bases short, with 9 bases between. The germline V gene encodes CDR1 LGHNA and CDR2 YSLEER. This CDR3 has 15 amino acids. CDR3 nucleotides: TGCGCCAGCAGCCAAGACAGGGACTTCTCCTACGAGCAGTACTTC. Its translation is CASSQDRDFSYEQYF.

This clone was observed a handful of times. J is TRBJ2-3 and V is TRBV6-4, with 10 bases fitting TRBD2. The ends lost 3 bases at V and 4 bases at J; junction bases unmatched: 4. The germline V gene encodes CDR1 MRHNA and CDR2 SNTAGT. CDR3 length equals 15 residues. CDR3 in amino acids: CASSELSGGADTQYF. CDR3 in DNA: TGTGCCAGCAGTGAATTAAGCGGGGGGGCAGATACGCAGTATTTT.

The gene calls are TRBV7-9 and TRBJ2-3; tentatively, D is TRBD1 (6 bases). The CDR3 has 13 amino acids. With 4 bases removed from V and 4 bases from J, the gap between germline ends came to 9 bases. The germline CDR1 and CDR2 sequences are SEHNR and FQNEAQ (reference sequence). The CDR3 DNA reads TGTGCCAGCAGCTCGGCAGGGGCAGATACGCAGTATTTT. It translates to CASSSAGADTQYF.

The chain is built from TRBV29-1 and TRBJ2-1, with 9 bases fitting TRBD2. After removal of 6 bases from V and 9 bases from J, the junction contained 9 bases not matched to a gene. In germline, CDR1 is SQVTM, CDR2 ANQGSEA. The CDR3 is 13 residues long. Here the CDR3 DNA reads TGCAGCGTCGGGGGCGGGGGGGCCGGTGAGCAGTTCTTC. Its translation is CSVGGGGAGEQFF.